Listed below are T cell receptor beta chains from one sample, sequenced in a study of blood T cells in healthy people across ages. TCRdb re-called the 5' RACE reads through MiXCR, storing one row per CDR3 protein. This table has 550,000 to 750,000 distinct CDR3 sequences, about 21% appearing once. The sample consisted of blood. All receptors come from an older man in good health. CDR3s include the opening cysteine and the closing phenylalanine or tryptophan. A D gene is named only where the DNA matches it firmly. The size entry is marked missing in some rows and otherwise reads once, few, many or a size class.

D gene	clone size	CDR3 length	V gene	J gene	CDR3 DNA	CDR3 protein
.	.	12	TRBV28	TRBJ1-2	TGTACCAGCAGTGAAGGGAACTATGGCTACACCTTC	CTSSEGNYGYTF
.	few	11	TRBV29-1	TRBJ2-7	TGCAGCGTTGGGGCAGGGCGCGAGCAGTACTTC	CSVGAGREQYF
TRBD1	many	15	TRBV29-1	TRBJ2-5	TGCAGCGTTGAACCGACAGGGGGCGCATGGAAGACCCAGTACTTC	CSVEPTGGAWKTQYF
TRBD1	few	16	TRBV6-1	TRBJ1-4	TGTGCCAGCAGGACGGGTATTAACAGGGGAAATGAAAAACTGTTTTTT	CASRTGINRGNEKLFF
.	few	13	TRBV12-3/TRBV12-4	TRBJ2-5	TGTGCCAGCAGTGACCTCTTGGGGGAGACCCAGTACTTC	CASSDLLGETQYF
TRBD1	.	15	TRBV5-1	TRBJ2-5	TGCGCCAGCAGCCTACAAGGGACAGGGAGGGAGACCCAGTACTTC	CASSLQGTGRETQYF
.	few	12	TRBV7-8	TRBJ2-7	TGTGCCAGCTCCCTCGGAGTTTCCGAGCAGTACTTC	CASSLGVSEQYF
TRBD2	.	16	TRBV28	TRBJ2-7	TGTGCCAGCGAGGGCACTAGCGGGAGGGGGTTTTACGAGCAGTACTTC	CASEGTSGRGFYEQYF
.	.	13	TRBV2	TRBJ2-1	TGTGCCAGCGGGGTAGCGGAATACAATGAGCAGTTCTTC	CASGVAEYNEQFF
.	.	15	TRBV18	TRBJ2-5	TGTGCCAGCTCACCGATTTATGGGGGCCAAGAGACCCAGTACTTC	CASSPIYGGQETQYF
TRBD2	few	15	TRBV11-3	TRBJ2-1	TGTGCCAGCAGCCAGACTAGCGGGAGGGCGGCGGGACAGTTCTTC	CASSQTSGRAAGQFF
TRBD1	few	14	TRBV12-3/TRBV12-4	TRBJ1-1	TGTGCCAGCAGCCGGACAGGGGAGAGGACTGAAGCTTTCTTT	CASSRTGERTEAFF
.	.	15	TRBV12-3/TRBV12-4	TRBJ2-2	TGTGCCAGCAGTTTAATGGCAGGGAACACCGGGGAGCTGTTTTTT	CASSLMAGNTGELFF
.	many	15	TRBV18	TRBJ2-3	TGTGCCAGCTCACCCGCGACAGGCCTCACAGATACGCAGTATTTT	CASSPATGLTDTQYF
.	few	15	TRBV5-1	TRBJ1-1	TGCGCCAGCAGCTTACCGGGGGACACGAACACTGAAGCTTTCTTT	CASSLPGDTNTEAFF
TRBD1	few	16	TRBV24-1	TRBJ2-2	TGTGCCACCAGTGATTCGAGGACAGGGACGGCCGGGGAGCTGTTTTTT	CATSDSRTGTAGELFF
TRBD1	few	14	TRBV2	TRBJ2-4	TGTGCCAGCAGTACAACAGGGGACAAAAACATTCAGTACTTC	CASSTTGDKNIQYF
TRBD2	.	17	TRBV4-2	TRBJ2-1	TGTGCCAGCAGCCAAGGAAACGACGCGGGAGGGCCCAATGAGCAGTTCTTC	CASSQGNDAGGPNEQFF
.	.	15	TRBV3-1	TRBJ2-5	TGTGCCAGCAGCCAAACACCGGGACAAGAGGGGGCCCAGTACTTC	CASSQTPGQEGAQYF
TRBD2	.	16	TRBV9	TRBJ2-7	TGTGCCAGCAGCGAACTTTCCGGGACTAGCGTCTACGAGCAGTACTTC	CASSELSGTSVYEQYF
.	.	12	TRBV20-1	TRBJ1-4	TGCAGTGCTAGAAAGAGTAATGAAAAACTGTTTTTT	CSARKSNEKLFF
TRBD1	.	15	TRBV10-3	TRBJ2-7	TGTGCCAGCACCACAGGGGACAGGGGCTCCTACGAGCAGTACTTC	CASTTGDRGSYEQYF
TRBD1	.	12	TRBV29-1	TRBJ2-2	TGCAGCGCCAGGACAGGGGACGGGGAGCTGTTTTTT	CSARTGDGELFF
.	.	13	TRBV6-6	TRBJ1-2	TGTGCCAGCAGTTACTCGCAAGACGGAGGCTACACCTTC	CASSYSQDGGYTF
.	few	15	TRBV5-1	TRBJ2-1	TGCGCCAGCAGCTTGGCCTTTGAGGGCGGCGATGAGCAGTTCTTC	CASSLAFEGGDEQFF
TRBD2	.	16	TRBV10-3	TRBJ2-3	TGTGCCATCAATCAGGGACTAGCGACTAGCACAGATACGCAGTATTTT	CAINQGLATSTDTQYF
.	.	14	TRBV11-2	TRBJ2-7	TGTGCCAGCAGCTTAGACAGGATCTCCTACGAGCAGTACTTC	CASSLDRISYEQYF
.	.	13	TRBV25-1	TRBJ1-2	TGTGCCACCCAGCGTGGGGGCTCATCTGGCTACACCTTC	CATQRGGSSGYTF
TRBD2	.	15	TRBV5-1	TRBJ2-1	TGCGCCAGCGGCTTGGGCGGGAGCTCCTACAATGAGCAGTTCTTC	CASGLGGSSYNEQFF
.	many	14	TRBV5-5	TRBJ2-1	TGTGCCAGCAGTGCAGGGGCCGGGTACAATGAGCAGTTCTTC	CASSAGAGYNEQFF
.	few	12	TRBV18	TRBJ2-1	TGTGCCAGCTCACCAGTTCAGAATGAGCAGTTCTTC	CASSPVQNEQFF
TRBD1	few	13	TRBV20-1	TRBJ2-3	TGCAGTGCTGAGTGGACAGGGAGGGATACGCAGTATTTT	CSAEWTGRDTQYF
TRBD2	.	15	TRBV7-3	TRBJ2-3	TGTGCCAGCAGCTACGGACTAGCGGGCACAGATACGCAGTATTTT	CASSYGLAGTDTQYF
TRBD2	few	15	TRBV5-6	TRBJ2-2	TGTGCCAGCAGTGAGACTAGCGTGAACACCGGGGAGCTGTTTTTT	CASSETSVNTGELFF
.	.	14	TRBV10-3	TRBJ2-7	TGTGCCATCAGTGCCGGGGGCGCGGTCAACGAGCAGTACTTC	CAISAGGAVNEQYF
.	.	15	TRBV5-6	TRBJ2-1	TGTGCCAGCAGCTTGGTTCAGGGGCGTCGAAATGAGCAGTTCTTC	CASSLVQGRRNEQFF
.	.	10	TRBV7-3	TRBJ2-7	TGTGCCAGCTGCGAGTACGAGCAGTACTTC	CASCEYEQYF
.	few	13	TRBV7-9	TRBJ1-4	TGTGCCAGCAGCCGGGACCTTAATGAAAAACTGTTTTTT	CASSRDLNEKLFF
.	few	13	TRBV6-2/TRBV6-3	TRBJ2-5	TGTGCCAGCAGTTACGCTAGCTGGGAGACCCAGTACTTC	CASSYASWETQYF
.	.	13	TRBV30	TRBJ2-1	TGTGCCAGTGGAGCAGGGCGCATCAATGAGCAGTTCTTC	CASGAGRINEQFF
.	.	16	TRBV6-2/TRBV6-3	TRBJ1-3	TGTGCCAGCAGTTACCCCGGACTCATCTCTGGAAACACCATATATTTT	CASSYPGLISGNTIYF
TRBD2	.	16	TRBV20-1	TRBJ2-7	TGCAGTGCTAGAGTAACTGGGACTAGCGGTATGGGGGAGCAGTACTTC	CSARVTGTSGMGEQYF
.	few	12	TRBV25-1	TRBJ2-7	TGTGCCAGCAGTGATCAAGTGGGCGAGCAGTACTTC	CASSDQVGEQYF
.	.	17	TRBV12-3/TRBV12-4	TRBJ1-2	TGTGCCAGCAGTTTAGCGCAATGGGGCAGTAATAACTATGGCTACACCTTC	CASSLAQWGSNNYGYTF
TRBD1	.	17	TRBV10-3	TRBJ2-1	TGTGCCATCAGCACTCCGGACAGGGCGAGCTCCTACAATGAGCAGTTCTTC	CAISTPDRASSYNEQFF
TRBD2	few	18	TRBV5-1	TRBJ2-1	TGCGCCAGCGGCTCCGGGACTAGCGGGACCCTCTCCTACAATGAGCAGTTCTTC	CASGSGTSGTLSYNEQFF
TRBD2	few	17	TRBV4-1	TRBJ2-1	TGCGCCAGCAGCCAAGGACTAGCGGGAGGCCCCTACAATGAGCAGTTCTTC	CASSQGLAGGPYNEQFF
.	few	12	TRBV11-2	TRBJ1-2	TGTGCCAGCAGCCCCCACAGGGAGCGCTACACCTTC	CASSPHRERYTF
TRBD2	.	15	TRBV28	TRBJ2-2	TGTGCCAGCAGTTCCCCCGGCGGGAGGACCGGGGAGCTGTTTTTT	CASSSPGGRTGELFF
.	.	11	TRBV24-1	TRBJ2-5	TGTGCCGTTGGGGCGGGAGAGACCCAGTACTTC	CAVGAGETQYF
TRBD1	.	15	TRBV5-1	TRBJ2-7	TGCGCCAGCAGCCAGCCACAGGGGGCTCACTACGAGCAGTACTTC	CASSQPQGAHYEQYF
.	.	13	TRBV18	TRBJ2-5	TGTGCCAGCTCACCCCACAGCCAAGAGACCCAGTACTTC	CASSPHSQETQYF